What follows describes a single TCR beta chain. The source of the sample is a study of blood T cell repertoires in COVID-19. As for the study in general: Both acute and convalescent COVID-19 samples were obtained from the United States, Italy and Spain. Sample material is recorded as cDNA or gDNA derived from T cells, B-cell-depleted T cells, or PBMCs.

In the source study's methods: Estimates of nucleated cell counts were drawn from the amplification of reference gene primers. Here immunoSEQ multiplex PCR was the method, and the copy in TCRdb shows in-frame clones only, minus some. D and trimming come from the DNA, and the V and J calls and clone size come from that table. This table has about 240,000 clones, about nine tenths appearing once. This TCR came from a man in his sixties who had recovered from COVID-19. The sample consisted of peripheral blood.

The CDR3 protein is CASSLSPPGGATYEQYF. CDR3 sequence (DNA): TGCGCCAGCAGCCTTTCACCTCCCGGCGGGGCCACCTACGAGCAGTACTTC. The chain couples TRBV5-1 to TRBJ2-7; D might be TRBD2 (6 bases). Per germline, CDR1 SGHRS and CDR2 YFSETQ. Trimming stripped 4 bases from V and 2 bases from J, with 22 bases between. The CDR3 loop spans 17 amino acids.